This TCR beta chain came from a study of identical twins. Study results and caveats: For cord blood, abundant beta clonotypes had fewer insertions, unlike memory repertoires, which showed none.

Germline assignment: CDR1 SGHRS and CDR2 YFSETQ. The CDR3 runs 14 residues. The V end lost 2 bases, the J end lost 2 bases, and 7 bases lay between the germline ends. Template switching added a universal primer site; cDNA carried unique molecular identifiers. TCRdb ran MiXCR on the 5' RACE reads and lists one entry per CDR3 protein. The profile shows hundreds of thousands of distinct CDR3 sequences, around 8.6% of them singletons. Remarks on this clonotype: The antigen remains undetermined.

This sample was shared with a second study, whose subject was yellow fever vaccine responses in identical twins.

The chain uses TRBV5-1 and TRBJ2-2; no clear D. The sample consisted of PBMCs. The clonotype comes from a woman under 30 in good health. The CDR3 sequence is CASSLAINTGELFF. The CDR3 DNA reads TGCGCCAGCAGCTTAGCTATAAACACCGGGGAGCTGTTTTTT.